Sequencing of this TCR beta chain was carried out in a study of T cells after yellow fever vaccination. With V trimmed by 4 bases and J by 0 bases, 6 bases remained unmatched. The CDR3 has 17 residues. The V gene's germline CDR1 is SGHTA and CDR2 FQGTGA. As regards this clonotype: Its antigen is currently unknown.

Whole-study findings and limits: CD4 and CD8 compartments shared a small share of clonotypes.

TCRdb re-called the 5' RACE reads through MiXCR, storing one row per CDR3 protein. The repertoire holds some 500,000 distinct CDR3 sequences, with about 14% as singletons. This clonotype was sampled from a man aged 25-40 years who received the YFV17D yellow fever vaccine. The specimen comprised PBMCs, sampled on the day of the yellow fever booster vaccination. This chain uses TRBV7-3 with TRBJ2-6; 7 bases line up with TRBD1. CDR3 sequence: CASSSRGTASGANVLTF. As DNA, the CDR3 is TGTGCCAGCAGCTCGAGGGGGACAGCCTCTGGGGCCAACGTCCTGACTTTC.